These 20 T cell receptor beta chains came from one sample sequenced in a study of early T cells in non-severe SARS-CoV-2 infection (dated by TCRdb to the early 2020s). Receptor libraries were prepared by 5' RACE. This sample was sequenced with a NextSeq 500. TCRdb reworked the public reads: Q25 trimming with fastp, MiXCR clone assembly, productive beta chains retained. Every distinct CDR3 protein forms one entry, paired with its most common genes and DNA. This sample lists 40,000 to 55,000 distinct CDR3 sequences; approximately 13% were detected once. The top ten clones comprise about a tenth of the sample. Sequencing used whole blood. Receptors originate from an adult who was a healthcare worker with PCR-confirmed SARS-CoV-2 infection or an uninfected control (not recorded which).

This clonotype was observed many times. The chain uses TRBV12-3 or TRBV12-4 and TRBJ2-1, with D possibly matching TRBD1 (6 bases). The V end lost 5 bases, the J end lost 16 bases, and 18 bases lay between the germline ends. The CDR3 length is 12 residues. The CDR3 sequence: CASSPTEGVKFF. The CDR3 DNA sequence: TGTGCCAGCAGTCCTACCGAGGGGGTAAAATTCTTC.

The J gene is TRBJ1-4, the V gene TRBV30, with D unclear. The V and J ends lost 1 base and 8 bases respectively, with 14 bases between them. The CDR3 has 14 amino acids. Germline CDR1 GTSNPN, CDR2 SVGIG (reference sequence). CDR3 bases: TGTGCCTGGAGTGGGGAGGAAGGTGGCGAAAAACTGTTTTTT. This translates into CAWSGEEGGEKLFF.

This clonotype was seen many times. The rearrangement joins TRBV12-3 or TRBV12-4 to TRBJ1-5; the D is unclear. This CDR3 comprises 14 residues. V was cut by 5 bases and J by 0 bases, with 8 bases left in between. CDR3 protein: CASSLSDSNQPQHF. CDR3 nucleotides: TGTGCCAGCAGTCTCTCCGATAGCAATCAGCCCCAGCATTTT.

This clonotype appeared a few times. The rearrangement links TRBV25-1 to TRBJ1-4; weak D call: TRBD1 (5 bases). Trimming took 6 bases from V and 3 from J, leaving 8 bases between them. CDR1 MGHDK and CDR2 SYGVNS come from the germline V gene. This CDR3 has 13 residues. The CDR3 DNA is TGTGCCAGCAGGTGGGGGGCTAATGAAAAACTGTTTTTT. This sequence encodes CASRWGANEKLFF. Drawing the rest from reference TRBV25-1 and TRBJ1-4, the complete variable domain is EADIYQTPRYLVIGTGKKITLECSQTMGHDKMYWYQQDPGMELHLIHYSYGVNSTEKGDLSSESTVSRIRTEHFPLTLESARPSHTSQYLCASRWGANEKLFFGSGTQLSVL.

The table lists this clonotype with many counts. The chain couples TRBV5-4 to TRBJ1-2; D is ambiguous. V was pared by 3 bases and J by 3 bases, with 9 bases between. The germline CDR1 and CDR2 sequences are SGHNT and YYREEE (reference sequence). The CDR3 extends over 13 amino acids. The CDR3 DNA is TGTGCCAGCAGCTCGACGGATTACTATGGCTACACCTTC. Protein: CASSSTDYYGYTF.

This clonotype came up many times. The DNA of the CDR3 is TGTGCCAGCAGTCTCGCTAGCGGGCCCTACAATGAGCAGTTCTTC. Protein: CASSLASGPYNEQFF. The rearrangement joins TRBV6-2 or TRBV6-3 to TRBJ2-1; 8 nucleotides align to TRBD2. V trimming: 5 bases; J trimming: 2 bases; junction bases outside the gene matches: 5. The CDR3 contains 15 residues. Germline CDR1 reads MNHEY; CDR2 reads SVGEGT.

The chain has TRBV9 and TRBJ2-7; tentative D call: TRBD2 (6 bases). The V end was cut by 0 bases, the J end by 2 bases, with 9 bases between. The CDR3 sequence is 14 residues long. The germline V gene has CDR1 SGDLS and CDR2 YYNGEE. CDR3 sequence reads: CASSVGGDPYEQYF. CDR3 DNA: TGTGCCAGCAGCGTAGGCGGGGATCCCTACGAGCAGTACTTC.

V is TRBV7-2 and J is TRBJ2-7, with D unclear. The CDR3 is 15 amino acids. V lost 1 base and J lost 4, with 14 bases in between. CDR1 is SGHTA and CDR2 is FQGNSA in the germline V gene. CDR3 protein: CASSLGELLGYEQYF. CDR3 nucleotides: TGTGCCAGCAGCTTAGGAGAGTTATTAGGGTACGAGCAGTACTTC.

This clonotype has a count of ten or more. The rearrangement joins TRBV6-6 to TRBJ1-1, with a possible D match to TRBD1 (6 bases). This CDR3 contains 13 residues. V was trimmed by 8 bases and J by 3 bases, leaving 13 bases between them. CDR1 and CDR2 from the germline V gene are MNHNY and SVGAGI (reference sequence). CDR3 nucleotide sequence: TGTGCCAGCGGGACAAACAGGGACACTGAAGCTTTCTTT. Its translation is CASGTNRDTEAFF.

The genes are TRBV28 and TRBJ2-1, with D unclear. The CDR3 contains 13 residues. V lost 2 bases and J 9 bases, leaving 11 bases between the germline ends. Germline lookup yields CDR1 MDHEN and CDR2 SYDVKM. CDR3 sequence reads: CASSLGVNPEQFF. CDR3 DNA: TGTGCCAGCAGTTTAGGAGTTAACCCTGAGCAGTTCTTC.

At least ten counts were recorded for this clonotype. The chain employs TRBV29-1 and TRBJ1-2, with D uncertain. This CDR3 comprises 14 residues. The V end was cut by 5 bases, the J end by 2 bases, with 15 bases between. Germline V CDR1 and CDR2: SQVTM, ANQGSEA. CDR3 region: CSVQALDTNYGYTF. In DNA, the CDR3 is TGCAGCGTTCAAGCCCTTGACACAAACTATGGCTACACCTTC.

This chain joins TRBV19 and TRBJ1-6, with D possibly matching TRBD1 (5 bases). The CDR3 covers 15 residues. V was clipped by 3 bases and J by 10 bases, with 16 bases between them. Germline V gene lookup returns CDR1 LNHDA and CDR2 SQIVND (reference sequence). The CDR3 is CASSMRPRVNSPLHF. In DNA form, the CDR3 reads TGTGCCAGTAGTATGCGGCCCAGGGTGAACTCACCCCTCCACTTT.

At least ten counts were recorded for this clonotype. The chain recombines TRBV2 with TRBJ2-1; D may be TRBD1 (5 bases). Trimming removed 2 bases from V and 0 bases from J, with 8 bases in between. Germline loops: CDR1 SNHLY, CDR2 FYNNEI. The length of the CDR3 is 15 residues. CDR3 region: CASSETGSSYNEQFF. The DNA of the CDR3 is TGTGCCAGCAGTGAAACAGGAAGCTCCTACAATGAGCAGTTCTTC.

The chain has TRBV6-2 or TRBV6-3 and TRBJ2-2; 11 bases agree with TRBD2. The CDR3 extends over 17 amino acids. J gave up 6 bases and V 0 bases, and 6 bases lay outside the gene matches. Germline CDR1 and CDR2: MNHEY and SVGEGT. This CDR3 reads CASSYSKGGLAAGELFF. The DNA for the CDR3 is TGTGCCAGCAGTTACTCCAAAGGGGGACTAGCGGCCGGGGAGCTGTTTTTT.

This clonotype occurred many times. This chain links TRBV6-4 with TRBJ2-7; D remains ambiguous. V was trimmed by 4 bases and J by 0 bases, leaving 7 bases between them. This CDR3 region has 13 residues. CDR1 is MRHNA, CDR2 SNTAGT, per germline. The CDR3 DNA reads TGTGCCAGCAGTGGTCTGAGCTCCTACGAGCAGTACTTC. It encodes CASSGLSSYEQYF.

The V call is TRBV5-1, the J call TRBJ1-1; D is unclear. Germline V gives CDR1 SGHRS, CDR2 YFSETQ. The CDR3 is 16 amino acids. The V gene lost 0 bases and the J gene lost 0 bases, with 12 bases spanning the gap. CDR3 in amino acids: CASSLVSGTMNTEAFF. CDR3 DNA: TGCGCCAGCAGCTTGGTCAGTGGTACCATGAACACTGAAGCTTTCTTT.

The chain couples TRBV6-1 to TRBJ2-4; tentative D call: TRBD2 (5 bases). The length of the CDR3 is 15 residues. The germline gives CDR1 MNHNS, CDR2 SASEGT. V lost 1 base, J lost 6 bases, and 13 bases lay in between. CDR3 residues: CASSEDGKGLNIQYF. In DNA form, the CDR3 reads TGTGCCAGCAGTGAAGACGGGAAGGGATTAAACATTCAGTACTTC.

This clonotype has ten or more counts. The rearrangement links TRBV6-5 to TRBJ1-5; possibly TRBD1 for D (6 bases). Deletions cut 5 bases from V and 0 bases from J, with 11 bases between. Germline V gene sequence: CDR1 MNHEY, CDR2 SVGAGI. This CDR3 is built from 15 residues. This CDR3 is CASSPGQSSNQPQHF. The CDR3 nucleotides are TGTGCCAGCAGTCCCGGACAGTCTAGCAATCAGCCCCAGCATTTT.

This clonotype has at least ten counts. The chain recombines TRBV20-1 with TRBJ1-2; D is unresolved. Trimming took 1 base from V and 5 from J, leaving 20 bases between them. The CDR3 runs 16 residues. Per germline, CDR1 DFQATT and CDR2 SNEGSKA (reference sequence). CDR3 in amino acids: CSARAPTETSRYGYTF. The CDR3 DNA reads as TGCAGTGCTAGAGCCCCAACAGAGACCAGTAGGTATGGCTACACCTTC.

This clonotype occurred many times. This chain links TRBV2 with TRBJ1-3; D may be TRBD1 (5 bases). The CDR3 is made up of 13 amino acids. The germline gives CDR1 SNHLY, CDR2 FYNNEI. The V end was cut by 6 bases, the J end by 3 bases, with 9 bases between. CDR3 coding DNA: TGTGCCAGCAGGACAGACCGTGGAAACACCATATATTTT. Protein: CASRTDRGNTIYF.